Below are 11 T cell receptor beta chains sequenced from a single sample in a study of blood T cell repertoires in COVID-19. Clones were read by immunoSEQ multiplex PCR, and TCRdb kept only the in-frame ones, dropping some. The sample holds roughly 100,000 clones, less than 80% seen once. Material for sequencing was peripheral blood. These receptors were taken from a man older than 75 with COVID-19, enrolled during active disease.

The chain combines TRBV28 with TRBJ2-1; a possible D gene is TRBD2 (6 bases). The germline V and J ends were trimmed by 4 bases and 5 bases, with 18 bases remaining between them. The CDR3 consists of 16 residues. Germline V gene lookup returns CDR1 MDHEN and CDR2 SYDVKM. CDR3 sequence reads: CASSSTSAGRNNEQFF. The CDR3 nucleotides read TGTGCCAGCAGTTCAACCTCGGCGGGAAGGAACAATGAGCAGTTCTTC.

This chain joins TRBV9 and TRBJ1-1; perhaps TRBD1 as D (5 bases). The CDR3 extends over 13 amino acids. CDR1 is SGDLS, CDR2 YYNGEE, per germline. With 2 bases removed from V and 6 bases from J, the gap between germline ends came to 11 bases. The CDR3 here is CASSVDEGAEAFF. The CDR3 nucleotides read TGTGCCAGCAGCGTGGACGAAGGGGCTGAAGCTTTCTTT.

J is TRBJ2-2 and V is TRBV2; a weak D match, TRBD1 (6 bases). Looked up from germline, CDR1 is SNHLY and CDR2 is FYNNEI. Trimming cost V 9 bases and J 3 bases, with 14 bases left between them. The CDR3 length is 14 residues. CDR3 nucleotides: TGTGCCAGTAGGGACACTGGCCACACCGGGGAGCTGTTTTTT. Its translation is CASRDTGHTGELFF.

This chain connects TRBV28 to TRBJ1-6; TRBD1 is a possible D gene (6 bases). CDR1 is MDHEN, CDR2 SYDVKM, per germline. This CDR3 has 15 residues. Trimming took off 6 bases at V and 2 bases at J, with 11 bases between the two ends. CDR3 sequence: CASSQDSPYNSPLHF. The CDR3 bases are TGTGCCAGCAGCCAGGACAGCCCCTATAATTCACCCCTCCACTTT.

V and J are TRBV6-2 or TRBV6-3 and TRBJ2-5; D possibly corresponds to TRBD2 (7 bases). The CDR3 runs 14 residues. The V and J ends lost 2 bases and 4 bases respectively, with 11 bases between them. Per germline, CDR1 MNHEY and CDR2 SVGEGT. The CDR3 here is CASSYGGAGETQYF. The CDR3 coding sequence is TGTGCCAGCAGTTACGGGGGGGCTGGAGAGACCCAGTACTTC.

The rearrangement uses TRBV5-4 and TRBJ1-1; no clear D. The CDR3 sequence is 15 residues long. The V gene lost 0 bases and the J gene lost 5 bases, with 14 bases spanning the gap. CDR1 is SGHNT, CDR2 YYREEE, per germline (reference sequence). The CDR3 DNA reads as TGTGCCAGCAGCTTGGACCTGGGCGGAGGGACTGAAGCTTTCTTT. This encodes CASSLDLGGGTEAFF.

The chain joins TRBV2 to TRBJ2-1, with D perhaps TRBD2 (6 bases). The CDR3 has 15 amino acids. V dropped 4 bases and J dropped 0 bases, with 10 bases sitting between them. Germline CDR1 is SNHLY and CDR2 is FYNNEI. Here the CDR3 DNA reads TGTGCCAGCAGTGTTGATAGCGGCTCCTACAATGAGCAGTTCTTC. Residues: CASSVDSGSYNEQFF.

V is TRBV6-5 and J is TRBJ1-1, with 7 bases aligning to TRBD1. Germline values: CDR1 MNHEY, CDR2 SVGAGI. The J segment lost 3 bases and the V segment lost 1 base, leaving 5 bases of the junction unmatched. The CDR3 is 15 residues long. The CDR3 loop reads CASSYYRGWDTEAFF. The CDR3 DNA sequence: TGTGCCAGCAGTTACTACAGGGGATGGGACACTGAAGCTTTCTTT.

J is TRBJ2-7 and V is TRBV13; 8 bases match TRBD1. The V segment lost 8 bases and the J segment 0 bases; nucleotides outside the gene matches: 9. Germline V gene data show CDR1 as PRHDT and CDR2 as FYEKMQ (reference sequence). The CDR3 loop spans 15 amino acids. The CDR3 bases are TGTGCCAGCGTAATCCGGGACAGGAGCTCCTACGAGCAGTACTTC. It encodes CASVIRDRSSYEQYF.

The chain couples TRBV29-1 to TRBJ2-7, with 14 bases identical to TRBD2. Germline V gene sequence: CDR1 SQVTM, CDR2 ANQGSEA. The CDR3 covers 14 residues. V lost 4 bases, J lost 3 bases, and 2 bases stayed unmatched. The CDR3 spells CSVAGTSGSYEQYF. CDR3 in DNA: TGCAGCGTTGCTGGGACTAGCGGGAGCTACGAGCAGTACTTC.

CDR3 nucleotides: TGTGCCATCAGTGAGGTGGGTGGGAGGACAGATACGCAGTATTTT. Its translation is CAISEVGGRTDTQYF. V and J are TRBV10-3 and TRBJ2-3; D may be TRBD2 (6 bases). Trimming shortened V by 2 bases and J by 3 bases, and 12 bases separated the two germline ends. The CDR3 totals 15 residues. Germline V gene lookup returns CDR1 ENHRY and CDR2 SYGVKD.